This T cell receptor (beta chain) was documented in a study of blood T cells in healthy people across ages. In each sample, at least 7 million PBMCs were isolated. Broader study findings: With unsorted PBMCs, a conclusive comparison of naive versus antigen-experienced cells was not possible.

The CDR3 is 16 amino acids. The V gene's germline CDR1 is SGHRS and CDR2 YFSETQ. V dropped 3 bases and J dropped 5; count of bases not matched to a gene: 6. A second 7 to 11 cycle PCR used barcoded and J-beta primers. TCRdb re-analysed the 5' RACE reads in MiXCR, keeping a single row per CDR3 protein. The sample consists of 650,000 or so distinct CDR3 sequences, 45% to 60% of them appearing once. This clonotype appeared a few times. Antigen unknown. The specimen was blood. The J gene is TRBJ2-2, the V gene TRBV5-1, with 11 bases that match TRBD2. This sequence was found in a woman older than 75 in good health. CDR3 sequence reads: CASSSGLAGTTGELFF. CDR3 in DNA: TGCGCCAGCAGCTCCGGACTAGCGGGCACTACCGGGGAGCTGTTTTTT. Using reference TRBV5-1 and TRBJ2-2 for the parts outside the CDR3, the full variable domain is KAGVTQTPRYLIKTRGQQVTLSCSPISGHRSVSWYQQTPGQGLQFLFEYFSETQRNKGNFPGRFSGRQFSNSRSEMNVSTLELGDSALYLCASSSGLAGTTGELFFGEGSRLTVL.